Detailed here is one TCR beta chain. No antigen is known for it. No base quality values were provided; no much bigger clone lies one nucleotide off. This sample is drawn from a study of PD-1 blockade in classical Hodgkin lymphoma (dated by TCRdb to about 2020). Study-level background: Nivolumab dosing was 3 mg/kg intravenously every 2 weeks, continuing until either disease progression or unacceptable toxicity. The study used TCR beta sequencing and CyTOF to define a peripheral blood immune signature of response to PD-1 blockade in classical Hodgkin lymphoma. Here is what the overall study found, with its caveats: The study was limited to a single clinical trial cohort, and causes of repertoire differences, possibly disease activity or prior therapy, remained undefined. A significant rise by C4D1 was seen in CD4+ but not CD8+ TCR diversity (p=0.0027 vs p=0.16), with the rise being most apparent in complete responders (p=0.02). Baseline TCR diversity was reported to be lower in newly diagnosed patients than in healthy donors, and even lower in relapsed/refractory patients. Lower diversity was observed in patients in whom nivolumab was started less than 1 year after ASCT, and these patients were excluded from later analyses so that confounding by immune reconstitution would be avoided. Trial patients with a complete response had baseline diversity similar to that of newly diagnosed patients, while partial responders and progressors had significantly lower diversity.

The Qiagen DNeasy kit was used to extract genomic DNA both from unsorted PBMCs and from the negatively selected CD4+ and CD8+ fractions. TCR beta CDR3 regions were amplified by immunoSEQ multiplex PCR using primers annealing to V and J segments. A synthetic immune receptor repertoire was used to minimize amplification bias, and any remaining bias was removed computationally after sequencing. Concerning the study's data processing: Repertoire diversity was quantified as the Shannon entropy index using custom Python scripts. Unsorted, CD4+ and CD8+ repertoires were examined separately, except in combined analyses, for which CD4+ and CD8+ sequences were merged in silico. Clonal expansion was defined as at least a 2-fold frequency increase after treatment relative to C1D1, with a pseudocount of 0.5 for undetected baseline clones. Clones with 0 or 1 copy at C1D1 were classified as singleton clones, and clones with 2 or more copies were classified as non-singleton clones. Clones expanded in unsorted samples were labelled as CD4+, CD8+ or unknown by matching protein sequences in sorted samples from the same patient. Wilcoxon tests on paired samples were used to test diversity changes from C1D1 to C4D1. The clones in this table, taken by TCRdb from immuneACCESS, are in-frame only. Not every clone is retained; where verified, under half of the shortfall comes from an unresolved V gene, and the cause of the rest is unknown. The V and J calls and the clone size are those of that table, but D and trimming were determined from the DNA. Counted in this sample were 35,000 to 45,000 clones; 87% of them appeared once. The top ten constitute roughly 10% of the sample.

The time point label for this specimen denotes: cycle 1 day 1 (C1D1), immediately before nivolumab initiation. Every trial patient had relapsed after autologous stem cell transplantation, and cohorts A, B and C differed in prior brentuximab vedotin exposure. A total of approximately 51 patients with relapsed/refractory classical Hodgkin lymphoma made up the trial cohort, and each patient's best overall response was complete response, partial response or progressive disease. Trial patients were treated with single-agent nivolumab in the multi-cohort phase II CheckMate 205 trial. An independent review committee assessed best overall response using the 2007 International Working Group response criteria. Trial PBMCs were collected just before the start of nivolumab (C1D1) and during therapy at cycle 2 day 1 and cycle 4 day 1. Peripheral blood was collected in 8 mL Vacutainer Cell Preparation Tubes, from which PBMCs were isolated by centrifugation and then cryopreserved.

CDR1 and CDR2 were assigned from the germline V gene as SGHTS and YDEGEE. The CDR3 runs 14 amino acids, cysteine and phenylalanine included. Here the CDR3 DNA is all that survives: 42 bases in frame from base 1. V is cut by 1 base and J by 5 bases, and the space between the germline ends is 10 bases. The V and J segments used are TRBV5-8 and TRBJ1-3; a tentative D call is TRBD1 (5 bases match). This sequence was found in a human donor with classical Hodgkin lymphoma. The sequenced sample was peripheral blood mononuclear cells (PBMCs), obtained at baseline. The DNA sequence is TGTGCCAGCAGCTTGTGGGACTCAAGAAACACCATATATTTT. Its protein product is CASSLWDSRNTIYF.